Listed below are T cell receptor beta chains from one sample, sequenced in a study of T cells after yellow fever vaccination. TCRdb reprocessed the 5' RACE reads via MiXCR and lists one record per CDR3 protein. The data show about 340,000 distinct CDR3 sequences, approximately 4.2% seen once. Source: PBMCs, taken 5 days after the yellow fever booster vaccination. The receptors originated from a young man who received the YFV17D yellow fever vaccine. CDR3s include the opening cysteine and the closing phenylalanine or tryptophan. D genes are given only for firm matches. Size is stated for part of the rows, as once, few or many counts, or as a class when the clone is expanded.

cdr3_nt | cdr3_aa | j_call | d_call | clone_size | v_call | cdr3_length
TGTGCCAGCAGCCCCGGGACACATTATGGCTACACCTTC | CASSPGTHYGYTF | TRBJ1-2 | - | many | TRBV11-3 | 13
TGTGCCAGCAGCTCGACAGGTACAGGGTGGCGAGATACGCAGTATTTT | CASSSTGTGWRDTQYF | TRBJ2-3 | - | - | TRBV7-2 | 16
TGCGCCAGCAGCTTGAGGGCGGTAGGGGGCGACACCGGGGAGCTGTTTTTT | CASSLRAVGGDTGELFF | TRBJ2-2 | TRBD1 | many | TRBV5-1 | 17
TGTGCCAGCAGCTTATTAGGGCCTGGAAACACCATATATTTT | CASSLLGPGNTIYF | TRBJ1-3 | - | few | TRBV7-2 | 14
TGTGCCAGCAGCTCCTATGGGGTTACTAGCACAGATACGCAGTATTTT | CASSSYGVTSTDTQYF | TRBJ2-3 | - | - | TRBV7-2 | 16
TGTGCCAGCAGTTCGCGGACATTCGGGCCCCAGCATTTT | CASSSRTFGPQHF | TRBJ1-5 | - | - | TRBV27 | 13
TGCAGTGCTAGAGAGGGCCGGAGAACCGGGGAGCTGTTTTTT | CSAREGRRTGELFF | TRBJ2-2 | - | many | TRBV20-1 | 14
TGTGCCAGCAACCCTGAAAAACTGTTTTTT | CASNPEKLFF | TRBJ1-4 | - | - | TRBV7-9 | 10
TGCAGCGTTGACTCCGGGGAGCTGTTTTTT | CSVDSGELFF | TRBJ2-2 | - | few | TRBV29-1 | 10
TGCGCCAGCAGCTTGGTCCCCTCGGGTGAAGCTTTCTTT | CASSLVPSGEAFF | TRBJ1-1 | - | many | TRBV5-1 | 13
TGCAGTGCTAGGGCTACGACAGGGAATGAAAAACTGTTTTTT | CSARATTGNEKLFF | TRBJ1-4 | TRBD1 | many | TRBV20-1 | 14
TGTGCCAGCAGTTACCGGACGCAGGGGGATCAGCCCCAGCATTTT | CASSYRTQGDQPQHF | TRBJ1-5 | TRBD1 | few | TRBV6-2/TRBV6-3 | 15
TGTGCCAGCAGTCGAGGACAGGGCCACACTGAAGCTTTCTTT | CASSRGQGHTEAFF | TRBJ1-1 | TRBD1 | - | TRBV6-2/TRBV6-3 | 14
TGTGCCAGCAGTCCGACACAGATGAACACTGAAGCTTTCTTT | CASSPTQMNTEAFF | TRBJ1-1 | - | - | TRBV28 | 14
TGCAGCGTTGAACTAGCGGGGGGGCTCAGGGATGAGCAGTTCTTC | CSVELAGGLRDEQFF | TRBJ2-1 | TRBD2 | many | TRBV29-1 | 15
TGTGCCAGCAGGGGACAGGGCGGGAAGACCCAGTACTTC | CASRGQGGKTQYF | TRBJ2-5 | TRBD1 | few | TRBV12-3/TRBV12-4 | 13
TGTGCCATCATCCCATCAAAAGACAGGACGAACTTTGAAGCTTTCTTT | CAIIPSKDRTNFEAFF | TRBJ1-1 | - | few | TRBV10-3 | 16
TGTGCCAGTAGTATAGATGGGGCAGGAGGCAATCAGCCCCAGCATTTT | CASSIDGAGGNQPQHF | TRBJ1-5 | - | many | TRBV19 | 16
TGTGCCAGCCTCTGGGGGACAGTGCAGTACTTC | CASLWGTVQYF | TRBJ2-7 | TRBD1 | few | TRBV6-2/TRBV6-3 | 11
TGTGCCAGCAAAGCGGGAGGGGGACCTGTCTATGGCTACACCTTC | CASKAGGGPVYGYTF | TRBJ1-2 | - | few | TRBV6-1 | 15
TGCGCCAGCTCGATACAGGGAGATACGCAGTATTTT | CASSIQGDTQYF | TRBJ2-3 | - | few | TRBV10-2 | 12
TGTGCCAGCGGAAACCCACCCAGGACGGACCGCTATGGCTACACCTTC | CASGNPPRTDRYGYTF | TRBJ1-2 | - | few | TRBV19 | 16
TGTGCCAGCACTCGCAGACAGGGAAGCAATCAGCCCCAGCATTTT | CASTRRQGSNQPQHF | TRBJ1-5 | TRBD1 | many | TRBV6-5 | 15
TGTGCCAGCACCGGAAGGGGGGGGTTCTACGAGCAGTACTTC | CASTGRGGFYEQYF | TRBJ2-7 | - | many | TRBV25-1 | 14
TGTGCCACCAGTCATGACGGTGAAGCTTTCTTT | CATSHDGEAFF | TRBJ1-1 | - | many | TRBV24-1 | 11
TGTGCCAGCAGCCCGCGGGGGGTGGAGGCAGATACGCAGTATTTT | CASSPRGVEADTQYF | TRBJ2-3 | TRBD2 | many | TRBV7-2 | 15
TGTGCTAGTGGTTTGAGTCTGAGCGGGGATACGCAGTATTTT | CASGLSLSGDTQYF | TRBJ2-3 | - | - | TRBV12-5 | 14
TGTGCCAGCAGCAAAGACAGGGTCTATGGCTACACCTTC | CASSKDRVYGYTF | TRBJ1-2 | TRBD1 | many | TRBV7-2 | 13
TGCGCCAGCAGCCAAAGGACCCGGGGGACCGGGGAGCTGTTTTTT | CASSQRTRGTGELFF | TRBJ2-2 | - | few | TRBV4-1 | 15
TGCAGTGCTAGAAGTCACGGGGGAGGGGGAGGGCCCCAGCATTTT | CSARSHGGGGGPQHF | TRBJ1-5 | - | - | TRBV20-1 | 15
TGTGCCAGTTCAATACCGGGCGGATCACCCCTCCACTTT | CASSIPGGSPLHF | TRBJ1-6 | - | few | TRBV27 | 13
TGCGCCAGCAGCCAAGCTGCGACCGGGACAGGTCTAGGCTACACCTTC | CASSQAATGTGLGYTF | TRBJ1-2 | TRBD1 | few | TRBV4-3 | 16
TGTGCCAGCTCACCACCGGGGACTAGCGGGGCCTACAATGAGCAGTTCTTC | CASSPPGTSGAYNEQFF | TRBJ2-1 | TRBD2 | few | TRBV18 | 17
TGTGCCATCAGTGAGGCTCCAGGGGAATACGAGCAGTACTTC | CAISEAPGEYEQYF | TRBJ2-7 | - | - | TRBV10-3 | 14
TGTGCCAGCAGCGTCACAGGGTTAGGTGTGAATGAGCAGTTCTTC | CASSVTGLGVNEQFF | TRBJ2-1 | - | few | TRBV7-9 | 15
TGTGCCAGCAGCTTATGGGTGAATCAGGGGGACGAGCAGTACTTC | CASSLWVNQGDEQYF | TRBJ2-7 | TRBD1 | - | TRBV7-8 | 15
TGTGCCAGCAGCCAAGTCCTTGGTCTGGCCACTGAAGCTTTCTTT | CASSQVLGLATEAFF | TRBJ1-1 | - | - | TRBV3-1 | 15
TGTGCCAGCAGCACTACTCCTTCTGGGGCCAACGTCCTGACTTTC | CASSTTPSGANVLTF | TRBJ2-6 | - | - | TRBV21-1 | 15
TGTGCCAGTTGCCCCTTGGGACAGGGTGACAATGAGCAGTTCTTC | CASCPLGQGDNEQFF | TRBJ2-1 | TRBD1 | - | TRBV19 | 15
TGTGCCAGCAGGAAGGGGACTAGCGGGGGAGAGACCCAGTACTTC | CASRKGTSGGETQYF | TRBJ2-5 | TRBD2 | many | TRBV2 | 15
TGTGCCAGTAGTATAGATCTATGGAGGCGTCAGCCCCAGCATTTT | CASSIDLWRRQPQHF | TRBJ1-5 | - | few | TRBV19 | 15
TGTGCCAGCAGCCGGATCCTGGACCGTGATTCACCCCTCCACTTT | CASSRILDRDSPLHF | TRBJ1-6 | - | - | TRBV7-2 | 15
TGTGCCAGCGGAGAACTCGGGGGACAGGGGGCCAATGAGCAGTTCTTC | CASGELGGQGANEQFF | TRBJ2-1 | TRBD1 | few | TRBV12-3/TRBV12-4 | 16
TGTGCCACCAGTGGACAGGGGGATCAGCCCCAGCATTTT | CATSGQGDQPQHF | TRBJ1-5 | TRBD1 | - | TRBV24-1 | 13
TGTGCCACCACGGTCAGATTGAACTCCCCCGCTTATGGCTACACCTTC | CATTVRLNSPAYGYTF | TRBJ1-2 | - | - | TRBV19 | 16
TGCGCCAGCAGCCCACTCGGGCAGCGTCTCGGGGCCAACGTCCTGACTTTC | CASSPLGQRLGANVLTF | TRBJ2-6 | - | many | TRBV4-1 | 17
TGTGCCAGCAGCCAGAAGGGGCTAGTTGCGACAGATACGCAGTATTTT | CASSQKGLVATDTQYF | TRBJ2-3 | - | few | TRBV4-2 | 16
TGCGCCAGCAGCTTGGGGGACAGGGACACTGAAGCTTTCTTT | CASSLGDRDTEAFF | TRBJ1-1 | TRBD1 | - | TRBV5-1 | 14
TGCAGTGCCTCTCCGGGACAGGGTTATGGCTACACCTTC | CSASPGQGYGYTF | TRBJ1-2 | TRBD1 | - | TRBV20-1 | 13
TGTGCCAGCAGCTTTAGCCCTCGGGGGAGCTCCTACAATGAGCAGTTCTTC | CASSFSPRGSSYNEQFF | TRBJ2-1 | - | many | TRBV11-3 | 17
TGCGCCAGCAGCCACCGCACAGGGGCCCAGGGGTCCTACAATGAGCAGTTCTTC | CASSHRTGAQGSYNEQFF | TRBJ2-1 | TRBD1 | - | TRBV4-1 | 18
TGTGCCAGCAGTCGAAGGCCTAGGAATCAGCCCCAGCATTTT | CASSRRPRNQPQHF | TRBJ1-5 | - | - | TRBV6-6 | 14
TGTGCCAGCAGCTTTACGGGATGGGGGCGAGAGACCCAGTACTTC | CASSFTGWGRETQYF | TRBJ2-5 | - | - | TRBV5-5 | 15
TGTGCCATCAGTGAGTCAAAAGTCCTTTCCGCCTACGAGCAGTACTTC | CAISESKVLSAYEQYF | TRBJ2-7 | - | - | TRBV10-3 | 16
TGCGCCAGCAGCCAAGTTCGAGGGGTTGCAGATACGCAGTATTTT | CASSQVRGVADTQYF | TRBJ2-3 | - | few | TRBV4-3 | 15
TGTGCCAGCAGTGAAACTGTGTCTGGGACCCAGTACTTC | CASSETVSGTQYF | TRBJ2-5 | - | few | TRBV6-1 | 13
TGTGCCAGCAGTTCCAATCCCAGGACAGGGGCGGGGAACACTGAAGCTTTCTTT | CASSSNPRTGAGNTEAFF | TRBJ1-1 | TRBD1 | - | TRBV6-6 | 18
TGTGCCGCCAGCAGTAACCTTTATCACGCTCTTAACTATGGCTACACCTTC | CAASSNLYHALNYGYTF | TRBJ1-2 | - | few | TRBV6-5 | 17
TGTGCCAGCAGCCAAGCCGGACTAGCGGGCAGCACCGGGGAGCTGTTTTTT | CASSQAGLAGSTGELFF | TRBJ2-2 | TRBD2 | few | TRBV4-2 | 17